This entry features one TCR beta chain sequence. This clonotype was seen ten or more times. Its antigen is not yet known. No much larger clone is present one base from it, and per-base qualities are unavailable. The V and J ends are trimmed by 1 base and 0 bases, leaving 4 bases between them. From the germline V gene (reference sequence), CDR1 is DFQATT and CDR2 is SNEGSKA. The CDR3, from cysteine to phenylalanine, totals 13 residues. Of all the DNA, just the CDR3 is kept, 39 bases in frame from base 1. This sample was included in a study of Graves' ophthalmopathy and Graves' hyperthyroidism (dated by TCRdb to the late 2010s). With respect to the entire study: Peripheral blood was collected at initial diagnosis, before any treatment. An independent validation cohort comprised some 18 hyperthyroidism patients and about 16 patients who later progressed from hyperthyroidism to ophthalmopathy. The study used signatures of the TCR beta repertoire to tell Graves' ophthalmopathy apart from Graves' hyperthyroidism and to predict which patients would progress to ophthalmopathy. To explore V-J signatures that distinguish ophthalmopathy from hyperthyroidism, a discovery set of around 100 patients was enrolled, made up of about 40 with ophthalmopathy and under 65 with stable hyperthyroidism. After sampling, hyperthyroidism patients received methimazole starting at 30 mg daily, and ophthalmopathy patients received high-dose intravenous methylprednisolone. In total, approximately 130 blood samples were TCR-sequenced: 40 to 45 ophthalmopathy, some 75 hyperthyroidism and some 17 hyperthyroidism-to-ophthalmopathy patients. T-cell repertoires of thyroid tissue and blood were compared in about 6 hyperthyroidism patients. Summary of the overall study and its limitations: No statistical method was used to set the sample size in advance, and the investigators knew which group each participant was assigned to. In validation, the model predicted ophthalmopathy progression with more than 55% sensitivity and roughly 72% specificity; some twelve predicted patients were CT-confirmed with GO in a median of roughly 6.8 months. In cross-validation, the 13-signature model distinguished ophthalmopathy from stable hyperthyroidism with more than 85% sensitivity and 81.08% specificity, while in the test set the corresponding values were 80% and 75%. Most expanded thyroid clonotypes with a frequency above 0.001 also appeared in blood, which suggests that blood repertoires may reflect the immune response in the thyroid.

Ophthalmopathy patients were characterized by moderately to severely active disease, a Clinical Activity Score of at least 3, a NOSPECS grade of at least 4, and a disease duration under 3 months. Patients were excluded if they had other autoimmune diseases, uncontrolled infections, pregnancy or lactation. Clinical symptoms, serum thyroxine, TRAb, thyroid ultrasound and orbital computed tomography were used for diagnosis. Using Ficoll-Paque density gradient centrifugation, PBMCs were isolated from 9.5 to 10 ml of fresh peripheral blood. Trizol reagent was used to extract the total RNA, and its quality was then checked on an Agilent 2100 Bioanalyzer. For repertoire sequencing, the TCR beta CDR3 regions were amplified from RNA transcripts. The first round was an RT-PCR using HTBI primers with the Qiagen OneStep RT-PCR kit, and this first round was followed by a second-round multiplex PCR, then size selection and purification. The libraries underwent paired-end sequencing with 100 bp reads on an Illumina HiSeq2000. Under the source paper's analysis protocol: Reads were processed with SOAPnuke, discarding reads with adapters, uncalled bases, mean Phred below 15, or no exact constant-primer or identifier match. High-quality paired reads were merged with COPE v1.2.5. Unique nucleotide sequences were defined as clonotypes and aligned to IMGT TRB V, D and J references using MiTCR v1.1. The analysis was limited to V-J combinations with a frequency above 0.0001, which together covered 99.2% of repertoires. A TCR clonal expansion and chaos score per V-J combination was defined as the ratio of F50 clonal expansion to chaos observed in the TCRdist matrix. Welch's t-statistics and random forest were used to reduce the features to roughly 14 V-J combinations, which were then used as input to a naive Bayes classifier. The Morisita-Horn index was used to measure how similar the thyroid and blood repertoires were. Using fastp trimming at Q25 and MiXCR clonotype assembly, TCRdb reanalyzed the public sequencing data and kept in-frame beta chains. Rows merge per CDR3 protein into single entries with the most common DNA and genes. In this record, the V and J calls reflect TCRdb's handling and not the investigators' own analysis. This sample holds hundreds of thousands of distinct CDR3 sequences; about two fifths were observed only once. The top ten constitute about 3.3% of the sample.

Material for sequencing was peripheral blood. This clonotype was sampled from an adult man with Graves' ophthalmopathy. The chain couples TRBV20-1 to TRBJ1-3; the D gene cannot be named for sure. In nucleotide form, the sequence is TGCAGTGCTAGAGGGCACTCTGGAAACACCATATATTTT. This is translated as CSARGHSGNTIYF.